This T cell receptor (beta chain) was found in a study of T cell repertoires in cytomegalovirus infection. Turning to the study itself: Shared public TCR beta signatures pointed to both CMV infection and a matching HLA type. Whole-study findings and limits: What dominated the ex vivo response were HLA-C-restricted CMV-specific TCR beta clonotypes.

Via MiXCR, TCRdb re-called the reads, giving one row per CDR3 protein. The sample holds 200,000 or so distinct CDR3 sequences, 28% seen once. With V trimmed by 5 bases and J by 10 bases, 8 bases remained unmatched. The CDR3 sequence is 15 residues long. CDR1 and CDR2 (germline): SGHTA, FQGNSA. For this clonotype: Its antigen is currently unknown.

The rearrangement links TRBV7-2 to TRBJ2-1; 13 bases match TRBD2. Sequencing was performed on PBMCs. The receptor was isolated from a human donor in good health (CMV status not recorded). Some clones in this sample may be carry-over from other donors' samples. The CDR3 is CASSQRTSGGHEQFF. In DNA, the CDR3 is TGTGCCAGCAGCCAACGGACTAGCGGGGGCCACGAGCAGTTCTTC.